This T cell receptor beta chain was sequenced for a study of T cell responses to AZD1222 COVID-19 vaccine. V lost 1 base, J lost 3 bases, and 6 bases stayed unmatched. The CDR3 extends over 17 amino acids. Germline V CDR1 and CDR2: SNHLY, FYNNEI. Assay: immunoSEQ multiplex PCR; the TCRdb copy retains only in-frame clones and omits some. The repertoire holds 140,000 or so clones, with about 91% as singletons. The chain couples TRBV2 to TRBJ2-1, with 10 bases matching TRBD2. This clonotype originated in an adult in good health. The sequencing here drew on peripheral blood, taken on day 0 of AZD1222 vaccination. The CDR3, as DNA: TGTGCCAGCAGTGAAGGGTCTAGCGGGGGCAACTACAATGAGCAGTTCTTC. Translated: CASSEGSSGGNYNEQFF.